This TCR beta chain was obtained from a study of cytomegalovirus exposure and HLA in healthy donors. Study results and limitations: Several of the most significant clusters were apparently associated with common viral pathogens in a later analysis. As a later analysis showed, a missense DCLRE1C variant was linked to trimming of TCR beta V- and J-genes.

Amplification used 60 Vbeta primers and 13 Jbeta primers. The assay was immunoSEQ multiplex PCR, and TCRdb's table has in-frame clones only and misses some. The data hold fewer than 120,000 clones, with just over 75% observed a single time. Note on this clone: The antigen is undetermined.

CDR3 length: 17 amino acids. Material: PBMCs. The genes are TRBV21-1 and TRBJ2-3; TRBD2, the table's D call, lacks a check against the DNA. TRBV21-1 is an annotated pseudogene. This TCR came from a man aged 25-45 years in good health and CMV-seropositive. The CDR3 DNA sequence: TGTGCCAGCAGCAAAGAGGGGGGGGGACCCCGCACAGATACGCAGTATTTT. Protein: CASSKEGGGPRTDTQYF.